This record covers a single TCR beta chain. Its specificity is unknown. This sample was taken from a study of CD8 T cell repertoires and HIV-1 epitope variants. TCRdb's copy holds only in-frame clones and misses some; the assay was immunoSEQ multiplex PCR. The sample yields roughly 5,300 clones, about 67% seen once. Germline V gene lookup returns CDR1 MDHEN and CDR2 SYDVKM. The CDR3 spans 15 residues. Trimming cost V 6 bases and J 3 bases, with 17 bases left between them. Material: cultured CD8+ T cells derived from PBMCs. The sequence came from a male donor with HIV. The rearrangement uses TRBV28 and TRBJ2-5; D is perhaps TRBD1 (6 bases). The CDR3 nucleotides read TGTGCCAGCAGCTCATCCAAGTACAGGGAAGAGACCCAGTACTTC. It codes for CASSSSKYREETQYF. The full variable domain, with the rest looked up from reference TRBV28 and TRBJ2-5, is DVKVTQSSRYLVKRTGEKVFLECVQDMDHENMFWYRQDPGLGLRLIYFSYDVKMKEKGDIPEGYSVSREKKERFSLILESASTNQTSMYLCASSSSKYREETQYFGPGTRLLVL.